This TCR beta chain comes out of a study of graft-versus-host responses after intestinal transplantation. Study as a whole: Following induction with anti-thymocyte globulin, all recipients were given tacrolimus and steroids for two to three years.

The CDR3 is 15 residues long. With 2 bases removed from V and 0 bases from J, the gap between germline ends came to 11 bases. The germline V gene has CDR1 SQVTM and CDR2 ANQGSEA. Whole-study results and caveats: Where graft-donor T cell macrochimerism was present, patients had high graft-versus-host to host-versus-graft clonal ratios in allografts. Early post-transplant HvG declines were associated with peak circulating GvH clone levels.

As concerns this clone: What it recognizes is unknown.

The protocol was immunoSEQ multiplex PCR, while the TCRdb copy is restricted to in-frame clones and leaves out a portion. In the table there are tens of thousands of clones, 80% to 95% of which are singletons. The material was unstimulated CD8+ T cells sorted from spleen or lymph node cells, obtained before intestinal transplant. This TCR was recovered from a human donor who received an intestinal transplant. The chain carries TRBV29-1 and TRBJ1-3; no clear D. The CDR3 DNA is TGCAGCGTTGAACCAGTTCCTCTCTCTGGAAACACCATATATTTT. Amino acids: CSVEPVPLSGNTIYF.